A single sample gave rise to the 13 T cell receptor beta chains below, sequenced in a study of regulatory T cells in long-lasting Graves disease. To make TCR beta libraries, researchers used iRepertoire HTBI primers and Arm-PCR of CDR3 regions. TCRdb itself ran the multiplex PCR reads through MiXCR, one entry per CDR3 protein. The sample lists 350,000 to 500,000 distinct CDR3 sequences; around 17% were seen once. The sample's time point: newly diagnosed GD, antithyroid drugs for less than 3 months. The TCR library was made from RNA that had been extracted from PBMCs in TRIzol. The sample was also linked to a second study, of T cells in Graves' hyperthyroidism and ophthalmopathy.

The sample consisted of peripheral blood mononuclear cells (PBMCs), taken at new diagnosis, from a patient treated with antithyroid drugs. The receptors were gathered from a woman aged 18-30 years with Graves disease.

There are many counts of this clonotype. This chain connects TRBV6-5 to TRBJ2-1, with 10 bases fitting TRBD2. CDR3 length equals 17 residues. V was clipped by 4 bases and J by 4 bases; unmatched bases: 10. Germline values: CDR1 MNHEY, CDR2 SVGAGI. The CDR3 DNA reads as TGTGCCAGCAGTTTCCATACCGGGACTAGCGCTTACAATGAGCAGTTCTTC. It codes for CASSFHTGTSAYNEQFF.

In its sample, this clonotype was seen a few times. The chain carries TRBV6-1 and TRBJ1-5, with 9 nucleotides matching TRBD1. Germline V gene sequence: CDR1 MNHNS, CDR2 SASEGT. The V segment lost 3 bases and the J segment 6 bases; nucleotides outside the gene matches: 0. The CDR3 length is 13 residues. The chain's CDR3 is CASSETGGQPQHF. The CDR3, as DNA: TGTGCCAGCAGTGAGACAGGGGGTCAGCCCCAGCATTTT.

This clonotype was detected many times. This rearrangement joins TRBV7-3 to TRBJ2-1; 9 bases are shared with TRBD1. V trimming: 5 bases; J trimming: 5 bases; junction bases outside the gene matches: 7. This CDR3 has 15 residues. Per the germline V gene, CDR1 is SGHTA and CDR2 is FQGTGA. CDR3 region: CASSLGQGRDNEQFF. The CDR3 nucleotides read TGTGCCAGCAGCCTGGGACAGGGTCGAGACAATGAGCAGTTCTTC.

This clonotype has ten or more counts. This chain connects TRBV18 to TRBJ2-3; 8 positions agree with TRBD2. The CDR3 contains 16 residues. V was clipped by 3 bases and J by 7 bases; unmatched bases: 12. Germline V gene sequence: CDR1 KGHSH, CDR2 LQKENI. Here the CDR3 reads CASSPLSGIQKNTQYF. The CDR3, as DNA: TGTGCCAGCTCACCCCTTAGCGGGATCCAAAAAAATACGCAGTATTTT.

Remarks on this clonotype: The junction shows a germline mismatch at one end, possibly a read error. This rearrangement joins TRBV25-1 to TRBJ1-1; D gene ambiguous. The CDR3 consists of 11 residues. Germline V gene sequence: CDR1 MGHDK, CDR2 SYGVNS. The CDR3 region has the DNA TGTGCCGGCAGAGGTTATACTGAAGCTTTCTTT. It specifies CAGRGYTEAFF.

This clonotype has a count of ten or more. The chain is built from TRBV7-2 and TRBJ2-1; 15 nucleotides align to TRBD2. Trimming took 5 bases from V and 3 from J; bases not matched to a gene: 8. The CDR3 spans 18 residues. In germline, CDR1 is SGHTA, CDR2 FQGNSA. The DNA of the CDR3 is TGTGCCAGCAGCGTAGAAGGGACTAGCGGGAGGTTCTACAATGAGCAGTTCTTC. This translates into CASSVEGTSGRFYNEQFF.

This clonotype occurred many times. The chain has TRBV28 and TRBJ2-1; D is uncertain. CDR1 is MDHEN, CDR2 SYDVKM, per germline. This CDR3 is 14 amino acids long. V was clipped by 6 bases and J by 4 bases, with 13 bases between them. CDR3 region: CASSYYSGYNEQFF. CDR3 DNA sequence: TGTGCCAGCAGCTACTACTCTGGTTACAATGAGCAGTTCTTC.

In its sample, this clonotype was seen a few times. V is TRBV6-5 and J is TRBJ1-5; D is ambiguous. This CDR3 has 13 amino acids. Trimming cost V 0 bases and J 7 bases, with 7 bases left between them. CDR1 and CDR2 (germline): MNHEY, SVGAGI. The CDR3 bases are TGTGCCAGCAGTTACTCTTGGTACCAGCCCCAGCATTTT. Protein: CASSYSWYQPQHF.

The table lists this clonotype with a few counts. The chain joins TRBV5-6 to TRBJ2-7; D is ambiguous. The CDR3 totals 14 residues. Trimming stripped 0 bases from V and 2 bases from J, with 9 bases between. The germline gives CDR1 SGHDT, CDR2 YYEEEE. The CDR3 coding sequence is TGTGCCAGCAGCTTGGGTGGCATTACCTACGAGCAGTACTTC. Protein: CASSLGGITYEQYF.

The V call is TRBV11-2, the J call TRBJ2-2; D is uncertain. V was clipped by 4 bases and J by 1 base, with 13 bases between them. Germline V lookup: CDR1 SGHAT, CDR2 FQNNGV. CDR3 length equals 16 residues. The CDR3 DNA reads as TGTGCCAGCAGCTCGCAGTTGGCTGAGAACACCGGGGAGCTGTTTTTT. This sequence encodes CASSSQLAENTGELFF. Looking up the rest from reference TRBV11-2 and TRBJ2-2 gives the full variable domain: EAGVAQSPRYKIIEKRQSVAFWCNPISGHATLYWYQQILGQGPKLLIQFQNNGVVDDSQLPKDRFSAERLKGVDSTLKIQPAKLEDSAVYLCASSSQLAENTGELFFGEGSRLTVL.

The chain is built from TRBV20-1 and TRBJ1-5; the match to TRBD1 covers 7 bases. J was trimmed by 2 bases and V by 5 bases; bases with no gene match: 9. CDR1 and CDR2 from the germline V gene are DFQATT and SNEGSKA (reference sequence). This CDR3 has 15 residues. CDR3 protein: CSAPSEGGGNQPQHF. As DNA, the CDR3 is TGCAGTGCTCCCAGCGAAGGGGGCGGCAATCAGCCCCAGCATTTT.

This clonotype was seen at least ten times. This rearrangement joins TRBV6-2 or TRBV6-3 to TRBJ2-7, with a tentative D call TRBD2 (5 bases). The CDR3 is 13 residues long. From germline, CDR1 is MNHEY and CDR2 SVGEGT. V was cut by 7 bases and J by 6 bases, with 16 bases left in between. CDR3 amino acids: CASTEGDPLEQYF. CDR3 nucleotide sequence: TGTGCCAGCACCGAGGGTGATCCGCTCGAGCAGTACTTC.

This clonotype was found a few times. This chain links TRBV7-9 with TRBJ2-5, with 12 bases identical to TRBD2. This CDR3 has 16 residues. After removal of 5 bases from V and 5 bases from J, the junction contained 9 bases not matched to a gene. Germline values: CDR1 SEHNR, CDR2 FQNEAQ (reference sequence). The CDR3 reads CASSQRLAGERETQYF. The CDR3 region has the DNA TGTGCCAGCAGCCAACGACTAGCGGGGGAAAGGGAGACCCAGTACTTC.